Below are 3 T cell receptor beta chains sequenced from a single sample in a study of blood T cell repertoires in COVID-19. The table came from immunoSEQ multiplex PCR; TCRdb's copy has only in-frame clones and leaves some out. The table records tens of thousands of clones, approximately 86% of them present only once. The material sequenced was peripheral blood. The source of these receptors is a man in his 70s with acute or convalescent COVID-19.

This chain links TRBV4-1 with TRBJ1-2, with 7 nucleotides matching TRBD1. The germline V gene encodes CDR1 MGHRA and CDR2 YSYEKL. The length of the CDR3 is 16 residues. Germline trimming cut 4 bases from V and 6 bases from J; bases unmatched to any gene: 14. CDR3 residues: CASSPPGLEGAHGYTF. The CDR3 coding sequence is TGCGCCAGCAGCCCCCCGGGACTTGAGGGGGCCCATGGCTACACCTTC.

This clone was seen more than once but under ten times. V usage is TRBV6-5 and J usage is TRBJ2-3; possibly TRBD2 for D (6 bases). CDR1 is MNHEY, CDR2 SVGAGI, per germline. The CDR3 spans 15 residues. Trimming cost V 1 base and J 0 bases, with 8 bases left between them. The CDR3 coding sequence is TGTGCCAGCAGTTACTTCGGGACTAGCACAGATACGCAGTATTTT. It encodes CASSYFGTSTDTQYF.

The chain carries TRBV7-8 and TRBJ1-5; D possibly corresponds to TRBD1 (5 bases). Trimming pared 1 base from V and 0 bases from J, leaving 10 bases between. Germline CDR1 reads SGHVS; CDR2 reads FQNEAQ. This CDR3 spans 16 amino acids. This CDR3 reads CASSLGSGYSNQPQHF. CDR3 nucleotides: TGTGCCAGCAGCTTAGGATCAGGGTATAGCAATCAGCCCCAGCATTTT.